Listed below are T cell receptor beta chains from one sample, sequenced in a study of CD8 T cells in ankylosing spondylitis. TCRdb re-called the 5' RACE reads through MiXCR, storing one row per CDR3 protein. The sample shows roughly 220,000 distinct CDR3 sequences, about 17% of them seen only once. The sample taken for sequencing was blood, either unsorted or a sorted T cell fraction (not recorded which). Receptor source: a male donor with ankylosing spondylitis. Each CDR3 is given with its conserved first and last residue. A D gene is named only where the DNA matches it firmly. Size tells how often a clone was seen (once, few, many) or the class of an expanded clone, and some rows leave it out.

D	size	V	J	CDR3	DNA
TRBD1	few	TRBV18	TRBJ1-6	CASSPPGTDRNSPLHF	TGTGCCAGCTCACCACCGGGGACAGACAGAAATTCACCCCTCCACTTT
.	.	TRBV6-5	TRBJ2-6	CASSWGGGVLTF	TGTGCCAGCAGTTGGGGTGGGGGCGTCCTGACTTTC
.	few	TRBV29-1	TRBJ2-5	CSGAGTTGTETQYF	TGCAGCGGAGCCGGGACAACCGGGACCGAGACCCAGTACTTC
TRBD1	.	TRBV7-6	TRBJ1-1	CASSRTGFSTEAFF	TGTGCCAGCAGCCGGACAGGGTTTAGTACTGAAGCTTTCTTT
.	.	TRBV12-3/TRBV12-4	TRBJ1-5	CASSSEGWSNQPQHF	TGTGCCAGCAGTTCGGAGGGATGGAGCAATCAGCCCCAGCATTTT
.	few	TRBV7-6	TRBJ1-3	CASSPRDNPAANTIYF	TGTGCCAGCAGCCCCCGGGACAACCCAGCGGCGAACACCATATATTTT
TRBD1	.	TRBV4-1	TRBJ2-1	CASRPDRGMDNEQFF	TGCGCCAGCAGACCCGACAGGGGCATGGACAATGAGCAGTTCTTC
TRBD2	few	TRBV2	TRBJ2-5	CASRPSPEVAGVQETQYF	TGTGCCAGCAGGCCCTCACCCGAGGTAGCGGGGGTGCAAGAGACCCAGTACTTC
.	.	TRBV12-3/TRBV12-4	TRBJ1-4	CASSFTATNEKLFF	TGTGCCAGCAGTTTCACAGCAACTAATGAAAAACTGTTTTTT
.	few	TRBV28	TRBJ2-3	CASSLFPGGSTDTQYF	TGTGCCAGCAGTTTATTTCCCGGGGGCAGCACAGATACGCAGTATTTT
.	few	TRBV25-1	TRBJ2-7	CARDLAGAYEQYF	TGTGCCAGGGACTTGGCGGGCGCCTACGAGCAGTACTTC
TRBD2	few	TRBV20-1	TRBJ2-1	CSARPGTSGGNEQFF	TGCAGTGCTAGGCCCGGGACTAGCGGGGGAAATGAGCAGTTCTTC
.	.	TRBV19	TRBJ2-1	CASSIEGTHNEQFF	TGTGCCAGTAGTATAGAGGGGACCCACAATGAGCAGTTCTTC
.	.	TRBV20-1	TRBJ2-3	CSARGAESTDTQYF	TGCAGTGCTAGGGGGGCGGAAAGCACAGATACGCAGTATTTT
.	.	TRBV12-3/TRBV12-4	TRBJ1-5	CASSPKDSNQPQHF	TGTGCCAGCAGCCCTAAGGATAGCAATCAGCCCCAGCATTTT
.	.	TRBV29-1	TRBJ1-6	CSVAAGYNSPLHF	TGCAGCGTTGCTGCGGGTTACAATTCACCCCTCCACTTT
.	.	TRBV7-8	TRBJ2-1	CASSITWSSYNEQFF	TGTGCCAGCAGCATAACGTGGAGCTCCTACAATGAGCAGTTCTTC
.	many	TRBV4-1	TRBJ1-2	CASSQENDPFGYTF	TGCGCCAGCAGCCAAGAAAATGACCCCTTTGGCTACACCTTC
TRBD1	few	TRBV4-1	TRBJ1-2	CASTGTGYGYTF	TGCGCCAGTACCGGGACAGGCTATGGCTACACCTTC
TRBD2	many	TRBV12-3/TRBV12-4	TRBJ2-3	CASKQSPGGPFSTDTQYF	TGTGCCAGCAAACAAAGTCCGGGAGGGCCTTTCAGCACAGATACGCAGTATTTT
.	.	TRBV18	TRBJ2-7	CASSPAGSSYEQYF	TGTGCCAGCTCACCAGCAGGGAGCTCCTACGAGCAGTACTTC
TRBD2	.	TRBV6-2/TRBV6-3	TRBJ2-3	CASSYSSLAATDTQYF	TGTGCCAGCAGTTACTCGTCGCTAGCGGCTACAGATACGCAGTATTTT
.	many	TRBV12-3/TRBV12-4	TRBJ2-5	CASSLGIEATQYF	TGTGCCAGCAGTTTAGGGATAGAGGCGACCCAGTACTTC
.	many	TRBV7-8	TRBJ2-2	CASSLADEVDTGELFF	TGTGCCAGCAGCTTAGCGGATGAGGTGGACACCGGGGAGCTGTTTTTT
TRBD1	once	TRBV2	TRBJ2-7	CASSEATGVVEQYF	TGTGCCAGCAGTGAAGCGACAGGGGTTGTCGAGCAGTACTTC
TRBD1	.	TRBV6-5	TRBJ2-7	CASSYTTGYYEQYF	TGTGCCAGCAGCTACACGACAGGGTACTACGAGCAGTACTTC
TRBD2	.	TRBV12-3/TRBV12-4	TRBJ2-1	CASSPGTSGTEQFF	TGTGCCAGCAGTCCAGGGACTAGCGGGACCGAGCAGTTCTTC
.	.	TRBV19	TRBJ1-1	CASSTGTTNTEAFF	TGTGCCAGTAGTACGGGGACAACGAACACTGAAGCTTTCTTT